Shown below are 31 T cell receptor beta chains from a single sample sequenced in a study of Graves' ophthalmopathy and Graves' hyperthyroidism. Amplification from RNA transcripts yielded the TCR beta CDR3 regions. Second-round multiplex PCR came after a first-round RT-PCR that employed HTBI primers. Via MiXCR, TCRdb re-called the multiplex PCR reads, giving one row per CDR3 protein. The sample lists a few hundred thousand distinct CDR3 sequences; roughly 39% were seen once. Sequencing was carried out using peripheral blood or thyroid tissue (not recorded which). Source of these receptors: an adult man with Graves' hyperthyroidism.

This clonotype has just one count. V is TRBV7-9 and J is TRBJ2-7; TRBD1 matches at 12 bases. This CDR3 has 18 residues. With V trimmed by 5 bases and J by 0 bases, 11 bases remained unmatched. Germline assignment: CDR1 SEHNR and CDR2 FQNEAQ (reference sequence). CDR3 sequence (DNA): TGTGCCAGCAGCAAGGGACAGGGGGCCACCTATCACTCCTACGAGCAGTACTTC. This sequence encodes CASSKGQGATYHSYEQYF.

This clonotype has just one count. The rearrangement uses TRBV9 and TRBJ2-3; D is perhaps TRBD2 (6 bases). Germline V gene sequence: CDR1 SGDLS, CDR2 YYNGEE. Between the trimmed V and J ends, which lost 2 bases and 0 bases, there was a span of 10 bases. The CDR3 has 15 amino acids. CDR3 amino acids: CASSVTSSSTDTQYF. In nucleotides, the CDR3 is TGTGCCAGCAGCGTCACTAGCTCGAGCACAGATACGCAGTATTTT.

This clonotype has only a few counts. This chain links TRBV28 with TRBJ2-2, with D possibly being TRBD1 (6 bases). Germline-derived CDR1 and CDR2 are MDHEN and SYDVKM. The CDR3 is made up of 16 amino acids. Trimming shortened V by 3 bases and J by 0 bases, and 11 bases separated the two germline ends. CDR3 amino acids: CASSLLGTPNTGELFF. DNA of the CDR3: TGTGCCAGCAGTTTGCTCGGGACACCGAACACCGGGGAGCTGTTTTTT.

The rearrangement links TRBV5-6 to TRBJ1-2; 7 nucleotides align to TRBD1. The CDR3 consists of 14 residues. CDR1 is SGHDT and CDR2 is YYEEEE in the germline V gene. The V and J ends lost 5 bases and 7 bases, in that order; junction bases with no gene match: 11. CDR3 nucleotide sequence: TGTGCCAGCAGTTTCACAGGGGCTACATTTGGCTACACCTTC. This translates into CASSFTGATFGYTF.

Ten or more counts support this clonotype. The gene calls are TRBV20-1 and TRBJ1-1, with D unclear. The CDR3 loop spans 12 amino acids. Germline V CDR1 and CDR2: DFQATT, SNEGSKA (reference sequence). Trimming shortened V by 5 bases and J by 0 bases, and 7 bases separated the two germline ends. The CDR3 loop reads CSAGTMNTEAFF. CDR3 nucleotides: TGCAGTGCTGGCACTATGAACACTGAAGCTTTCTTT.

The rearrangement joins TRBV7-2 to TRBJ2-3; 9 bases are shared with TRBD2. After removal of 5 bases from V and 8 bases from J, the junction contained 17 bases not matched to a gene. The CDR3 length is 17 residues. The germline CDR1 and CDR2 sequences are SGHTA and FQGNSA. As DNA, the CDR3 is TGTGCCAGCAGCCCCTGGCGGGGGGCGGGGGGGCTTGTTACGCAGTATTTT. Its translation is CASSPWRGAGGLVTQYF.

This clonotype came up many times. An end of the junction does not agree with germline; a read error may underlie this. The CDR3 coding sequence is TGTGCCAGCAGCCTAGCACTGAGGGGCTCCTCTGGAAACACCATATATTTT. This sequence encodes CASSLALRGSSGNTIYF. This chain uses TRBV7-9 with TRBJ1-3; D possibly corresponds to TRBD1 (5 bases). This CDR3 spans 17 amino acids. Germline V gene lookup returns CDR1 SEHNR and CDR2 FQNEAQ (reference sequence). The entire variable domain, with the rest obtained from reference TRBV7-9 and TRBJ1-3, is as follows: DTGVSQNPRHKITKRGQNVTFRCDPISEHNRLYWYRQTLGQGPEFLTYFQNEAQLEKSRLLSDRFSAERPKGSFSTLEIQRTEQGDSAMYLCASSLALRGSSGNTIYFGEGSWLTVV.

This chain's CDR3 is CASSLWTEFYGYTF. Written as DNA, the CDR3 is TGTGCCAGCAGTTTGTGGACAGAATTCTATGGCTACACCTTC. The rearrangement uses TRBV12-3 or TRBV12-4 and TRBJ1-2; possible D gene TRBD1, 6 bases. The CDR3 loop spans 14 amino acids. V was cut by 3 bases and J by 4 bases, with 12 bases left in between.

Only one count was recorded for this clonotype. Just one base apart from a much larger clone, this may be a read error. The genes are TRBV5-4 and TRBJ2-6; D ambiguous. Germline CDR1 SGHNT, CDR2 YYREEE (reference sequence). This CDR3 has 16 residues. V gave up 1 base and J gave up 2 bases, with 10 bases separating them. CDR3 amino acids: CASSLWSSAGANVLTF. The CDR3 DNA follows: TGTGCCAGCAGCTTGTGGTCCTCGGCTGGGGCCAACGTCCTGACTTTC.

This clonotype was seen ten or more times. The chain employs TRBV7-9 and TRBJ1-2; D not certain. The V and J ends lost 5 bases and 8 bases respectively, with 18 bases between them. CDR3 length: 14 residues. The germline V gene has CDR1 SEHNR and CDR2 FQNEAQ (reference sequence). The CDR3 nucleotides read TGTGCCAGCAGCCTCCTAGACCTATTCAGGGGCTACACCTTC. Amino acid sequence: CASSLLDLFRGYTF.

There are many counts of this clonotype. This chain links TRBV20-1 with TRBJ2-7, with 8 bases identical to TRBD2. The CDR3 runs 14 residues. Trimming took 5 bases from V and 2 from J; bases not matched to a gene: 8. Per the germline V gene, CDR1 is DFQATT and CDR2 is SNEGSKA (reference sequence). The CDR3 nucleotides are TGCAGTGCTGACCCGGGACTAGGCGCCTACGAGCAGTACTTC. Translated, it gives CSADPGLGAYEQYF.

In this sample, this clonotype turned up many times. This chain links TRBV13 with TRBJ1-2; TRBD1 might be the D (5 bases). Germline CDR1 is PRHDT and CDR2 is FYEKMQ (reference sequence). The germline V and J ends were trimmed by 2 bases and 5 bases, with 15 bases remaining between them. This CDR3 comprises 15 residues. CDR3 residues: CASSLSGGGGYGYTF. The CDR3 DNA sequence: TGTGCCAGCAGCTTATCCGGCGGGGGTGGTTATGGCTACACCTTC. Filled out from reference TRBV13 and TRBJ1-2, the complete variable domain reads AAGVIQSPRHLIKEKRETATLKCYPIPRHDTVYWYQQGPGQDPQFLISFYEKMQSDKGSIPDRFSAQQFSDYHSELNMSSLELGDSALYFCASSLSGGGGYGYTFGSGTRLTVV.

This clonotype has a count of ten or more. V and J are TRBV20-1 and TRBJ1-2; tentative D call: TRBD1 (5 bases). V was clipped by 3 bases and J by 7 bases, with 12 bases between them. CDR3 size: 12 residues. The germline V gene encodes CDR1 DFQATT and CDR2 SNEGSKA (reference sequence). The CDR3 nucleotides are TGCAGTGCTAGCCCGGCAGGGTTTGGCTACACCTTC. It is translated as CSASPAGFGYTF.

At least ten counts were recorded for this clonotype. The rearrangement links TRBV20-1 to TRBJ2-5; no firm D call. Trimming took 0 bases from V and 3 from J, leaving 11 bases between them. This CDR3 is 14 amino acids long. Germline V gene data show CDR1 as DFQATT and CDR2 as SNEGSKA (reference sequence). This CDR3 is CSARDEFGKETQYF. The CDR3 DNA sequence: TGCAGTGCTAGAGATGAGTTTGGTAAAGAGACCCAGTACTTC.

On this clonotype itself: This may stem from a read error, because a much larger clone lies one nucleotide away. The gene calls are TRBV10-3 and TRBJ1-2; weak D call: TRBD1 (5 bases). Germline V gene data show CDR1 as ENHRY and CDR2 as SYGVKD. This CDR3 contains 11 residues. V lost 5 bases and J 11 bases, leaving 12 bases between the germline ends. CDR3 DNA sequence: TGTGCCATCAGTTACACAGGCATTTACACCTTC. Translated: CAISYTGIYTF.

This chain connects TRBV2 to TRBJ2-3; D unresolved. CDR1 and CDR2 (germline): SNHLY, FYNNEI. This CDR3 contains 13 residues. Trimming stripped 6 bases from V and 0 bases from J, with 7 bases between. CDR3 nucleotides: TGTGCCAGCAGGTCGGCTAGCACAGATACGCAGTATTTT. Encoded protein: CASRSASTDTQYF.

This clonotype came up many times. The V gene is TRBV5-1, the J gene TRBJ1-5; D gene unclear. This CDR3 region has 16 residues. V dropped 0 bases and J dropped 4 bases, with 14 bases sitting between them. The germline gives CDR1 SGHRS, CDR2 YFSETQ. CDR3 sequence (DNA): TGCGCCAGCAGCTTGGAAAGGGCGTCTCGTAATCAGCCCCAGCATTTT. Translating it yields CASSLERASRNQPQHF.

The chain uses TRBV7-9 and TRBJ1-6; 7 positions match TRBD1. Per the germline V gene, CDR1 is SEHNR and CDR2 is FQNEAQ (reference sequence). V shed 3 bases, J shed 10 bases, and the junction held 12 bases outside the gene matches. The CDR3 is made up of 16 amino acids. The CDR3 is CASSLAWKGAGSPLHF. The CDR3 region has the DNA TGTGCCAGCAGCTTGGCCTGGAAGGGGGCTGGATCACCCCTCCACTTT.

As concerns this clonotype: Lacking the conserved final phenylalanine or tryptophan, this CDR3 likely reflects a read error. The J gene is TRBJ1-1, the V gene TRBV3-1, with D possibly TRBD1 on 6 matching bases. There are 16 residues in the CDR3. Trimming left V 3 bases short and J 1 base short, with 15 bases between. CDR1 and CDR2 from the germline V gene are LGHDT and YNNKEL (reference sequence). DNA for the CDR3: TGTGCCAGCAGCCACGAACCGACCAGGGGGAACACTGAAGCTTTCTCT. It codes for CASSHEPTRGNTEAFS.

For the CDR3, the DNA is TGTGCCAGCAGCTATTCCCGAGGTGGGGGGCTATCCTACGAGCATTTT. It codes for CASSYSRGGGLSYEHF. The chain employs TRBV7-9 and TRBJ1-5; possible D gene TRBD1, 6 bases. The germline V gene encodes CDR1 SEHNR and CDR2 FQNEAQ (reference sequence). This CDR3 has 16 amino acids. Trimming left V 4 bases short and J 14 bases short, with 27 bases between.

This clonotype has only a few counts. The V call is TRBV7-8, the J call TRBJ1-1; D is undetermined. V lost 4 bases and J 1 base, leaving 16 bases between the germline ends. This CDR3 is built from 16 residues. The germline V gene encodes CDR1 SGHVS and CDR2 FQNEAQ. As DNA, the CDR3 is TGTGCCAGCAGCTCCAGGACCGGAATAGGGAACACTGAAGCTTTCTTT. Its protein product is CASSSRTGIGNTEAFF.

The chain recombines TRBV7-6 with TRBJ2-5; D is ambiguous. Germline V gene sequence: CDR1 SGHVS, CDR2 FNYEAQ. The CDR3 spans 13 residues. The germline V and J ends were trimmed by 3 bases and 5 bases, with 10 bases remaining between them. The CDR3 DNA follows: TGTGCCAGCAGCTTGAGGATGTCGGAGACCCAGTACTTC. Residues: CASSLRMSETQYF.

The rearrangement uses TRBV6-1 and TRBJ2-3; unclear D gene. Germline CDR1 is MNHNS and CDR2 is SASEGT. CDR3 length: 13 residues. Trimming stripped 0 bases from V and 2 bases from J, with 3 bases between. The CDR3 bases are TGTGCCAGCAGTGAAGCGGTCACAGATACGCAGTATTTT. This codes for CASSEAVTDTQYF.

In its sample, this clonotype was seen once. The rearrangement links TRBV24-1 to TRBJ2-3; D remains unclear. Trimming removed 1 base from V and 3 bases from J, with 4 bases in between. This CDR3 contains 13 residues. Per the germline V gene, CDR1 is KGHDR and CDR2 is SFDVKD. DNA for the CDR3: TGTGCCACCAGTGATTTACCGACAGATACGCAGTATTTT. This encodes CATSDLPTDTQYF.

The chain combines TRBV7-9 with TRBJ1-2, with D maybe TRBD1 (5 bases). Trimming removed 4 bases at V and 1 base at J, with 16 bases between. CDR1 is SEHNR and CDR2 is FQNEAQ in the germline V gene (reference sequence). The CDR3 spans 16 residues. Written as DNA, the CDR3 is TGTGCCAGCAGCTCATACGGGACTAGCGGTAACTATGGCTACACCTTC. Translating gives CASSSYGTSGNYGYTF. The whole variable domain, remainder taken from reference TRBV7-9 and TRBJ1-2, is DTGVSQNPRHKITKRGQNVTFRCDPISEHNRLYWYRQTLGQGPEFLTYFQNEAQLEKSRLLSDRFSAERPKGSFSTLEIQRTEQGDSAMYLCASSSYGTSGNYGYTFGSGTRLTVV.

This clonotype appeared many times. The V and J genes are TRBV7-8 and TRBJ1-6; no definite D call. V was shortened by 5 bases and J by 6 bases, with 11 bases between the two germline ends. The germline V gene encodes CDR1 SGHVS and CDR2 FQNEAQ. CDR3 length equals 14 residues. The CDR3 sequence is CASSPGPVNSPLHF. DNA of the CDR3: TGTGCCAGCAGCCCCGGACCAGTTAATTCACCCCTCCACTTT.

This clonotype was counted ten times or more. The gene calls are TRBV5-1 and TRBJ2-7; 11 nucleotides agree with TRBD1. The V segment lost 3 bases and the J segment 5 bases; nucleotides outside the gene matches: 4. The CDR3 is made up of 14 amino acids. Germline V gene data show CDR1 as SGHRS and CDR2 as YFSETQ. CDR3 coding DNA: TGCGCCAGCAGCTCGGGACAGGGGGTAAACGAGCAGTACTTC. It is translated as CASSSGQGVNEQYF.

Ten or more counts support this clonotype. The chain is built from TRBV10-3 and TRBJ1-6; D not certain. V was trimmed by 5 bases and J by 5 bases, leaving 10 bases between them. This CDR3 has 14 residues. Germline CDR1 reads ENHRY; CDR2 reads SYGVKD. CDR3 protein: CAISNQDDNSPLHF. For the CDR3, the DNA is TGTGCCATCAGTAACCAGGACGATAATTCACCCCTCCACTTT.

This clonotype was recorded only once. This sequence joins TRBV4-1 and TRBJ1-2, with TRBD1 identical over 7 bases. There are 15 residues in the CDR3. The V gene end was trimmed by 4 bases and the J gene end by 4 bases; junction bases not matched to a gene: 9. Germline V gene lookup returns CDR1 MGHRA and CDR2 YSYEKL. In DNA, the CDR3 is TGCGCCAGCAGCCTAGGCCCAGGGGGAGCCTATGGCTACACCTTC. It encodes CASSLGPGGAYGYTF.

This clonotype was seen at least ten times. This chain uses TRBV6-5 with TRBJ2-5, with 8 nucleotides matching TRBD2. J lost 1 base, V lost 6 bases, and 4 bases had no gene match. This CDR3 spans 14 amino acids. CDR1 is MNHEY, CDR2 SVGAGI, per germline. The CDR3 is CASRERGLQETQYF. In DNA, the CDR3 is TGTGCCAGCAGGGAGCGGGGGCTCCAAGAGACCCAGTACTTC.

This clonotype occurred a few times. This chain connects TRBV4-3 to TRBJ1-5, with D perhaps matching TRBD1 (6 bases). This CDR3 has 15 residues. Trimming shortened V by 1 base and J by 6 bases, and 13 bases separated the two germline ends. The germline gives CDR1 LGHNA, CDR2 YSLEER. The CDR3 DNA reads TGCGCCAGCAGCCAAGGACGGGGGGCCGGTCAGCCCCAGCATTTT. Its protein product is CASSQGRGAGQPQHF.